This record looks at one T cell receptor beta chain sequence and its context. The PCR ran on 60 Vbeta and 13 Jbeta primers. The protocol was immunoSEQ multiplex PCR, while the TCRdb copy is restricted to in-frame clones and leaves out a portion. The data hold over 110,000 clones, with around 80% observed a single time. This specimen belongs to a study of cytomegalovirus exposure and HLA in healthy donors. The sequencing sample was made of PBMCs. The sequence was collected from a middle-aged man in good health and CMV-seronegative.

CDR3 amino acids: CASSPDLVSLNYGYTF. The CDR3 DNA is TGCGCCAGCAGTCCCGATTTGGTCAGTCTTAACTATGGCTACACCTTC. The genes are TRBV5-1 and TRBJ1-2; no firm D call. CDR3 length equals 16 residues. Trimming stripped 5 bases from V and 1 base from J, with 18 bases between. Germline assignment: CDR1 SGHRS and CDR2 YFSETQ. The full variable domain, with the rest looked up from reference TRBV5-1 and TRBJ1-2, is KAGVTQTPRYLIKTRGQQVTLSCSPISGHRSVSWYQQTPGQGLQFLFEYFSETQRNKGNFPGRFSGRQFSNSRSEMNVSTLELGDSALYLCASSPDLVSLNYGYTFGSGTRLTVV.